This T cell receptor beta chain emerged from a study of OX40 agonist ivuxolimab in advanced cancers. The method was immunoSEQ multiplex PCR; TCRdb's version includes in-frame clones alone and lacks a portion of them. The sample carries almost 15,000 clones, roughly 80% recorded once. Germline CDR1 and CDR2: MNHEY and SMNVEV (reference sequence). V was trimmed by 5 bases and J by 9 bases, leaving 18 bases between them. This CDR3 is 14 amino acids long. The material was CD4+ or CD8+ T cells sorted from blood, obtained in a trial of the OX40 agonist ivuxolimab. This clonotype was obtained from an adult with an advanced solid tumor such as melanoma, head and neck, liver or kidney cancer. The V gene is TRBV27, the J gene TRBJ2-3, with D possibly being TRBD1 (7 bases). This CDR3 reads CASSLNMEGATQYF. In nucleotides, the CDR3 is TGTGCCAGCAGTCTCAATATGGAGGGGGCCACGCAGTATTTT.